This T cell receptor beta chain was observed in a study of shared clonotypes between healthy human individuals. The CDR3 loop spans 15 amino acids. The V and J ends lost 3 bases and 5 bases, in that order; junction bases with no gene match: 1. Germline V CDR1 and CDR2: KGHSH, LQKENI. TCRdb's table, derived via immunoSEQ multiplex PCR, lists solely in-frame clones and lacks some. The sample shows over a million clones, approximately 80% of them seen only once. Sequencing was done on a sample of memory CD4+ T cells from PBMCs. Subset defined: CD45RA-negative fraction. This TCR was sampled from a man younger than 35 in good health. Some clones in this sample may be carry-over from other donors' samples. The gene calls are TRBV18 and TRBJ2-2; TRBD2 matches at 12 bases. CDR3 amino acids: CASSPTSGRTGELFF. The CDR3 nucleotides read TGTGCCAGCTCACCGACTAGCGGGAGAACCGGGGAGCTGTTTTTT.